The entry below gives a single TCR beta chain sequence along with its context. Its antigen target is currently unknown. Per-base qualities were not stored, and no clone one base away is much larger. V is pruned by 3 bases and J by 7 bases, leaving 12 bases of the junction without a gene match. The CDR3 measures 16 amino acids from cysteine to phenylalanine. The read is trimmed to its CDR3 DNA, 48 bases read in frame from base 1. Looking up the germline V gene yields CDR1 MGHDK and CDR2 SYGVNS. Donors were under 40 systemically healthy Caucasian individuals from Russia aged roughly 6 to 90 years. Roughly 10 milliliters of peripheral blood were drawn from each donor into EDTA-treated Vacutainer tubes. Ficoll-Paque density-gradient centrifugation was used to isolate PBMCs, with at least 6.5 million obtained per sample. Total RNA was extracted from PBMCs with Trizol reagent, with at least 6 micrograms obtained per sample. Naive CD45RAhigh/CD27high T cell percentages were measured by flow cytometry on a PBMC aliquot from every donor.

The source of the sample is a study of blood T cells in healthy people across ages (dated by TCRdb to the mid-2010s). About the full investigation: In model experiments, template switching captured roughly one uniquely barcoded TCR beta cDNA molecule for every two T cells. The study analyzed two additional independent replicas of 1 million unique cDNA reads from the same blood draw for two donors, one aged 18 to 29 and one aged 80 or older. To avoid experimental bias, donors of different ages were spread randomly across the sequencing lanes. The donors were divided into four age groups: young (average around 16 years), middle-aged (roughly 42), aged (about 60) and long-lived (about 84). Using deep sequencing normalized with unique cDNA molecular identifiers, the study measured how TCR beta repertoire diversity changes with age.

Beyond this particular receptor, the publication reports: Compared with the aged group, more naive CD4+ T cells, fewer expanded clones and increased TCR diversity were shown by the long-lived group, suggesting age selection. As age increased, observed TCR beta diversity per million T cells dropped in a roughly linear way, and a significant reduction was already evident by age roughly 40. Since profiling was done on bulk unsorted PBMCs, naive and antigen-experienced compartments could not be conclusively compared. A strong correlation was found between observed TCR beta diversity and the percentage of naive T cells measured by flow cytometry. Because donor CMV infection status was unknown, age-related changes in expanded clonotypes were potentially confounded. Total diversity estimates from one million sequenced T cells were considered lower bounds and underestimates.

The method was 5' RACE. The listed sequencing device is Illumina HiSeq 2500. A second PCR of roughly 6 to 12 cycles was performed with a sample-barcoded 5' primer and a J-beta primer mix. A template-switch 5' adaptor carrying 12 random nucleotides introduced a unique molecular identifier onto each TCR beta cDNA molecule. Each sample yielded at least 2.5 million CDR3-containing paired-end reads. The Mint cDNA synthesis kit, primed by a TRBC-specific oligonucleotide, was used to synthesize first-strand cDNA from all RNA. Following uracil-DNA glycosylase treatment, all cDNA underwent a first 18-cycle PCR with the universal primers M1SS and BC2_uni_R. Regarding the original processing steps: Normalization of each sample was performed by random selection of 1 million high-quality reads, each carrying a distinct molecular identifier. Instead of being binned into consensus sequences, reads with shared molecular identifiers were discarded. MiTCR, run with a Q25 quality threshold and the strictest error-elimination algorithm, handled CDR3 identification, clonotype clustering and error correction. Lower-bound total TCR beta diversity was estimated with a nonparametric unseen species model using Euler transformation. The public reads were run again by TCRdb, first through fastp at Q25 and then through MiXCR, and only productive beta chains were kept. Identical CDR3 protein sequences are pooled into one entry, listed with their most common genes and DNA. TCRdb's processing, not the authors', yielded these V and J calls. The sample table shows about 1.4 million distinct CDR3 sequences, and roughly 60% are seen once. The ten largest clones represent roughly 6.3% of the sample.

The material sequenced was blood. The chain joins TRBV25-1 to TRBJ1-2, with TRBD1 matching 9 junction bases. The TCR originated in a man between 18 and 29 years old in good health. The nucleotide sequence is TGTGCCAGCAGTGACTTCGAGGGACAGGGTTCGGGTGGCTACACCTTC. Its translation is CASSDFEGQGSGGYTF.